This T cell receptor beta chain was captured by sequencing in a study of cytomegalovirus exposure and HLA in healthy donors. 13 Jbeta primers and 60 Vbeta primers were used for the PCR. The method was immunoSEQ multiplex PCR; TCRdb's version includes in-frame clones alone and lacks a portion of them. The table lists approximately 190,000 clones, about nine tenths of them singletons. This clone was recorded only once. The V and J ends lost 0 bases and 10 bases respectively, with 19 bases between them. Looked up from germline, CDR1 is MNHEY and CDR2 is SVGAGI. The CDR3 contains 16 residues. The TCR originated in a boy between 2 and 15 years old in good health and CMV-seronegative. The rearrangement joins TRBV6-5 to TRBJ2-1; a possible D gene is TRBD1 (6 bases). Specimen: PBMCs. DNA for the CDR3: TGTGCCAGCAGTTACTCTTTTGTGGGTGGGGGCCGGGAGCAGTTCTTC. Protein sequence: CASSYSFVGGGREQFF.